These 28 T cell receptor beta chains share one sample of origin, sequenced in a study of T cells and Merkel cell carcinoma outcomes. Only in-frame clones appear in the TCRdb table, and some are missing; sequencing was by immunoSEQ multiplex PCR. Found here are about 1,900 clones, about 90% of them singletons; the top ten hold roughly 5%. Sequencing was performed on tumor tissue from Merkel cell carcinoma. The receptors here all came from a human donor with Merkel cell carcinoma.

The V gene is TRBV18, the J gene TRBJ1-4; a weak D match, TRBD1 (6 bases). The CDR3 is 16 residues long. V gave up 2 bases and J gave up 7 bases, with 17 bases separating them. CDR1 is KGHSH and CDR2 is LQKENI in the germline V gene. CDR3: CASSPGETGKIEKLFF. CDR3 DNA sequence: TGTGCCAGCTCACCAGGTGAAACAGGGAAGATTGAAAAACTGTTTTTT.

J is TRBJ2-5 and V is TRBV5-1, with 7 bases fitting TRBD1. V shed 2 bases and J 3 bases; nucleotides not matched to a gene: 4. The CDR3 runs 14 residues. Germline CDR1 SGHRS, CDR2 YFSETQ. CDR3 protein: CASSFPGTEETQYF. The CDR3 bases are TGCGCCAGCAGCTTTCCCGGGACAGAAGAGACCCAGTACTTC.

V gene TRBV12-5 combines with J gene TRBJ2-3, with 9 positions matching TRBD1. Trimming cost V 0 bases and J 3 bases; bases outside gene matches: 7. Germline assignment: CDR1 LGHNT and CDR2 FRNRAP. The CDR3 runs to 17 residues. The CDR3 is CASGLVLGTGSTDTQYF. As DNA, the CDR3 is TGTGCTAGTGGTTTGGTATTGGGGACAGGGTCAACAGATACGCAGTATTTT.

The rearrangement links TRBV11-2 to TRBJ2-5, with D perhaps matching TRBD1 (5 bases). CDR1 is SGHAT and CDR2 is FQNNGV in the germline V gene. With 0 bases removed from V and 2 bases from J, the gap between germline ends came to 10 bases. The CDR3 totals 15 residues. CDR3 nucleotide sequence: TGTGCCAGCAGCTTAGATAGGGGCAGACAAGAGACCCAGTACTTC. Translation: CASSLDRGRQETQYF.

The chain couples TRBV4-3 to TRBJ1-4; 7 nucleotides align to TRBD1. Germline trimming cut 3 bases from V and 5 bases from J; bases unmatched to any gene: 9. The CDR3 is made up of 16 amino acids. From germline, CDR1 is LGHNA and CDR2 YSLEER. The CDR3 loop is CASSQGTGQENEKLFF. Written as DNA, the CDR3 is TGCGCCAGCAGCCAGGGGACCGGACAGGAGAATGAAAAACTGTTTTTT.

The V and J genes are TRBV15 and TRBJ1-1; 7 nucleotides line up with TRBD1. J lost 1 base, V lost 0 bases, and 2 bases had no gene match. CDR1 LNHNV and CDR2 YYDKDF come from the germline V gene (reference sequence). This CDR3 comprises 15 residues. The CDR3 nucleotides read TGTGCCACCAGCAGAGAGGCAGGGGGGAACACTGAAGCTTTCTTT. This codes for CATSREAGGNTEAFF.

The chain links TRBV5-1 to TRBJ2-6; 7 positions agree with TRBD1. CDR1 is SGHRS and CDR2 is YFSETQ in the germline V gene. The CDR3 consists of 16 residues. The ends lost 3 bases at V and 0 bases at J; junction bases unmatched: 3. The CDR3 DNA follows: TGCGCCAGCAGCTGGACAGGAGGCTCTGGGGCCAACGTCCTGACTTTC. Translation: CASSWTGGSGANVLTF.

The rearrangement joins TRBV11-3 to TRBJ2-3; the D is unclear. The CDR3 runs to 13 residues. Germline-derived CDR1 and CDR2 are SGHNT and YENEEA. V lost 3 bases and J lost 5, with 9 bases in between. The CDR3 DNA reads TGTGCCAGCAGCTTCACGATACTAGATACGCAGTATTTT. It yields the protein CASSFTILDTQYF.

V gene TRBV2 combines with J gene TRBJ2-3; 7 bases fit TRBD2. This CDR3 has 15 residues. Germline V gene lookup returns CDR1 SNHLY and CDR2 FYNNEI. Losses at the gene ends were 8 bases for V and 0 bases for J; bases not matched to a gene: 8. For the CDR3, the DNA is TGTGCCAGCTTGAGGGAGGGCCCTAGCACAGATACGCAGTATTTT. It translates to CASLREGPSTDTQYF.

The CDR3 coding sequence is TGTGCCAGCAGCCCCAGCAGGAGGGACACTGAAGCTTTCTTT. Amino acid sequence: CASSPSRRDTEAFF. The rearrangement links TRBV11-2 to TRBJ1-1; D is unresolved. The CDR3 sequence is 14 residues long. Trimming took off 5 bases at V and 3 bases at J, with 13 bases between the two ends. Germline CDR1 is SGHAT and CDR2 is FQNNGV.

The rearrangement uses TRBV7-8 and TRBJ1-6, with 8 bases matching TRBD1. The CDR3 extends over 16 amino acids. With 1 base clipped from V and 9 bases from J, the junction kept 8 bases outside the gene matches. Germline CDR1 SGHVS, CDR2 FQNEAQ. The CDR3: CASSLVEPGGVSPLHF. DNA for the CDR3: TGTGCCAGCAGCTTAGTTGAGCCAGGGGGCGTTTCACCCCTCCACTTT.

The rearrangement links TRBV27 to TRBJ2-7; 7 bases map to TRBD1. This CDR3 spans 15 amino acids. The germline V gene encodes CDR1 MNHEY and CDR2 SMNVEV (reference sequence). Trimming at V came to 4 bases and at J to 4 bases, leaving 10 bases not matched to a gene. CDR3 sequence reads: CASSSKPGTEYEQYF. CDR3 nucleotide sequence: TGTGCCAGCAGTTCGAAGCCCGGGACAGAGTACGAGCAGTACTTC.

This chain connects TRBV19 to TRBJ2-5; tentatively, D is TRBD1 or TRBD2 (6 bases each). Trimming removed 7 bases at V and 1 base at J, with 16 bases between. CDR3 length equals 15 residues. Germline values: CDR1 LNHDA, CDR2 SQIVND (reference sequence). For the CDR3, the DNA is TGTGCCAGTACCACAACCGAGGGGGGCCAAGAGACCCAGTACTTC. It specifies CASTTTEGGQETQYF.

The rearrangement uses TRBV28 and TRBJ1-5; D is possibly TRBD1 (5 bases). The V gene's germline CDR1 is MDHEN and CDR2 SYDVKM. Trimming shortened V by 2 bases and J by 2 bases, and 16 bases separated the two germline ends. The CDR3 consists of 17 residues. The CDR3 sequence is CASSLRGLKRGNQPQHF. The CDR3 DNA sequence: TGTGCCAGCAGTTTACGGGGCCTGAAGAGGGGCAATCAGCCCCAGCATTTT.

The rearrangement joins TRBV5-4 to TRBJ2-3, with 8 bases fitting TRBD2. The length of the CDR3 is 16 residues. Germline CDR1 and CDR2: SGHNT and YYREEE (reference sequence). With 0 bases clipped from V and 2 bases from J, the junction kept 5 bases outside the gene matches. CDR3 in DNA: TGTGCCAGCAGCTTGGAAGGTAGCGGGGTCACAGATACGCAGTATTTT. Residues: CASSLEGSGVTDTQYF.

The J gene is TRBJ2-1, the V gene TRBV11-3; D possibly corresponds to TRBD1 (6 bases). The ends were cut back, 1 base at V and 4 bases at J, with 8 bases in the middle. CDR3 length: 14 amino acids. The V gene's germline CDR1 is SGHNT and CDR2 YENEEA. The CDR3: CASSLGQGYNEQFF. DNA for the CDR3: TGTGCCAGCAGCTTAGGGCAGGGGTACAATGAGCAGTTCTTC.

V is TRBV5-4 and J is TRBJ2-2; D gene uncertain. The CDR3 runs to 15 residues. Germline V gene sequence: CDR1 SGHNT, CDR2 YYREEE (reference sequence). Deletions cut 0 bases from V and 2 bases from J, with 8 bases between. The CDR3 region is CASSLGTENTGELFF. The CDR3 DNA reads as TGTGCCAGCAGCTTGGGGACGGAAAACACCGGGGAGCTGTTTTTT.

The rearrangement joins TRBV5-1 to TRBJ2-4; a possible D gene is TRBD1 (6 bases). Germline CDR1 is SGHRS and CDR2 is YFSETQ. V lost 7 bases and J 8 bases, leaving 16 bases between the germline ends. CDR3 length: 13 amino acids. CDR3 protein: CASGSEGGDIQYF. The DNA of the CDR3 is TGCGCCAGCGGCTCCGAAGGGGGTGACATTCAGTACTTC.

The V call is TRBV5-1, the J call TRBJ2-7, with TRBD1 matching over 8 bases. Losses at the gene ends were 7 bases for V and 5 bases for J; bases not matched to a gene: 5. The germline CDR1 and CDR2 sequences are SGHRS and YFSETQ. This CDR3 region has 12 residues. CDR3 amino acids: CASSGQEHEQYF. DNA for the CDR3: TGCGCCAGCTCGGGACAGGAGCACGAGCAGTACTTC.

Notes on this clone: The junction differs from germline at one of its ends, possibly a read error. The gene calls are TRBV28 and TRBJ1-1; D call uncertain. Germline V lookup: CDR1 MDHEN, CDR2 SYDVKM. The length of the CDR3 is 12 residues. This CDR3 reads CASSLSLRMADF. Written as DNA, the CDR3 is TGTGCCAGCAGTTTATCCCTCCGGATGGCAGATTTT.

The chain is built from TRBV29-1 and TRBJ2-2, with 7 positions matching TRBD2. CDR1 and CDR2 from the germline V gene are SQVTM and ANQGSEA. The CDR3 is 18 amino acids. The V gene end was trimmed by 6 bases and the J gene end by 1 base; junction bases not matched to a gene: 17. The CDR3 sequence: CSVPISGEGFGNTGELFF. The CDR3 DNA is TGCAGCGTCCCCATCTCGGGGGAGGGCTTCGGGAACACCGGGGAGCTGTTTTTT.

CDR3 amino acids: CASSQGQGYYGYTF. CDR3 coding DNA: TGTGCCAGCAGCCAGGGACAGGGCTACTATGGCTACACCTTC. The chain recombines TRBV6-6 with TRBJ1-2, with 9 positions matching TRBD1. Germline lookup yields CDR1 MNHNY and CDR2 SVGAGI (reference sequence). The CDR3 consists of 14 residues. V dropped 6 bases and J dropped 3; count of bases not matched to a gene: 5.

This clone was seen once. The J gene is TRBJ2-7, the V gene TRBV6-5; 9 bases are a match to TRBD1. The CDR3 contains 15 residues. V was clipped by 0 bases and J by 5 bases; unmatched bases: 5. CDR1 MNHEY and CDR2 SVGAGI come from the germline V gene. The CDR3 region is CASSYSTGGTNEQYF. CDR3 nucleotides: TGTGCCAGCAGTTACTCGACAGGGGGGACGAACGAGCAGTACTTC.

V is TRBV2 and J is TRBJ2-2, with D uncertain. Germline V gives CDR1 SNHLY, CDR2 FYNNEI. The germline V and J ends were trimmed by 7 bases and 6 bases, with 12 bases remaining between them. The CDR3 totals 13 residues. CDR3 amino acids: CASNSHLAGELFF. The CDR3, as DNA: TGTGCCAGCAATAGCCACCTGGCCGGGGAGCTGTTTTTT.

This chain connects TRBV19 to TRBJ1-3; D is undetermined. CDR1 is LNHDA, CDR2 SQIVND, per germline (reference sequence). The length of the CDR3 is 14 residues. V lost 5 bases, J lost 0 bases, and 8 bases lay in between. DNA for the CDR3: TGTGCCAGTAGTGGCAGGAACTCTGGAAACACCATATATTTT. Protein: CASSGRNSGNTIYF.

This sequence joins TRBV4-3 and TRBJ2-5; TRBD1 aligns across 7 bases. Germline V CDR1 and CDR2: LGHNA, YSLEER. The V and J ends lost 2 bases and 4 bases, in that order; junction bases with no gene match: 4. The CDR3 runs 14 residues. The CDR3 DNA sequence: TGCGCCAGCAGCCAACAGGGGGTCGGAGAGACCCAGTACTTC. Protein product: CASSQQGVGETQYF.

The table lists this clone with a few counts. The V gene is TRBV9, the J gene TRBJ1-5; a weak D match, TRBD1 (6 bases). Trimming removed 0 bases at V and 4 bases at J, with 11 bases between. The CDR3 loop spans 15 amino acids. Germline V gene data show CDR1 as SGDLS and CDR2 as YYNGEE. CDR3 sequence (DNA): TGTGCCAGCAGCGTAGGAGGGGGGCAGAATCAGCCCCAGCATTTT. Its translation is CASSVGGGQNQPQHF.

This sequence joins TRBV14 and TRBJ1-4; 10 nucleotides line up with TRBD1. Looked up from germline, CDR1 is SGHDN and CDR2 is FVKESK. The V and J ends lost 3 bases and 5 bases, in that order; junction bases with no gene match: 9. The CDR3 has 17 residues. CDR3 nucleotides: TGTGCCAGCAGCCAGAGACCACCGGGACAGGGGAATGAAAAACTGTTTTTT. As protein: CASSQRPPGQGNEKLFF.